Each of the 30 T cell receptor beta chains below was sequenced from the same sample in a study of blood T cells in healthy people across ages. Through a sample-barcoded 5' primer and a J-beta primer mix, a second PCR was run for roughly 7 to 12 cycles. TCRdb itself ran the 5' RACE reads through MiXCR, one entry per CDR3 protein. The profile shows about 500,000 distinct CDR3 sequences, around 24% of them singletons. The data were also submitted as part of a second study, on T cells of mothers and their children.

What was sequenced was blood. The receptors shown here come from a boy between 10 and 17 years old in good health.

A word on this clonotype: A read error may produce the germline difference seen at one junction end. DNA of the CDR3: TGCGGTGCGGCTGGACCCTCGGGCGAGCAGTACTTC. Its translation: CGAAGPSGEQYF. This chain uses TRBV20-1 with TRBJ2-7; the D is unclear. The V gene's germline CDR1 is DFQATT and CDR2 SNEGSKA (reference sequence). This CDR3 spans 12 amino acids.

Comments on this clonotype: Given the absence of the conserved phenylalanine or tryptophan at the CDR3 end, a read error is likely. The DNA is left out, because the CDR3 cannot be placed on it with certainty; the CDR3 is given as TCRdb lists it. The CDR3 loop reads CASSSRQGGNTEAFV. This chain connects TRBV21-1 to TRBJ1-1; TRBD1 is the table's D call and was not checked against the DNA. TRBV21-1 is reported as a pseudogene. The CDR3 length is 15 residues, termini included.

The chain carries TRBV4-2 and TRBJ1-2; 8 nucleotides line up with TRBD1. From germline, CDR1 is LGHNA and CDR2 YNFKEQ. The CDR3 runs to 15 residues. Losses at the gene ends were 1 base for V and 2 bases for J; bases not matched to a gene: 3. The CDR3, as DNA: TGTGCCAGCAGCCAAGGGGACAGGTTGAACTATGGCTACACCTTC. It specifies CASSQGDRLNYGYTF.

This clonotype was detected ten times or more. The chain combines TRBV5-1 with TRBJ2-1; no clear D gene. Per germline, CDR1 SGHRS and CDR2 YFSETQ. The CDR3 is 12 amino acids. V was trimmed by 2 bases and J by 3 bases, leaving 3 bases between them. DNA of the CDR3: TGCGCCAGCAGCTTTGACTACAATGAGCAGTTCTTC. It encodes CASSFDYNEQFF.

A single count supports this clonotype. The V and J genes are TRBV29-1 and TRBJ1-4, with D tentatively TRBD1 (6 bases). Germline-derived CDR1 and CDR2 are SQVTM and ANQGSEA. This CDR3 has 14 residues. V lost 4 bases, J lost 0 bases, and 9 bases lay in between. The CDR3: CSVARGATNEKLFF. The CDR3 DNA is TGCAGCGTTGCAAGGGGGGCAACTAATGAAAAACTGTTTTTT.

The chain couples TRBV27 to TRBJ2-7; 11 bases map to TRBD2. The CDR3 spans 16 residues. V lost 8 bases and J lost 0; bases outside the gene matches: 9. CDR1 and CDR2 from the germline V gene are MNHEY and SMNVEV (reference sequence). The CDR3 nucleotides read TGTGCCAGCGCGACTAGCGGGGCTTTTGGCTCCTACGAGCAGTACTTC. Translation gives CASATSGAFGSYEQYF.

In its sample, this clonotype was seen a few times. The genes are TRBV25-1 and TRBJ2-2; D might be TRBD1 or TRBD2, each matching 5 bases. V dropped 8 bases and J dropped 0 bases, with 13 bases sitting between them. From germline, CDR1 is MGHDK and CDR2 SYGVNS. The CDR3 extends over 15 amino acids. The CDR3 reads CASLGPISNTGELFF. The CDR3 DNA reads as TGTGCCAGCCTGGGACCGATATCGAACACCGGGGAGCTGTTTTTT.

This clonotype appeared many times. The CDR3 sequence is CASSYSVEGKLFF. CDR3 in DNA: TGTGCCAGCAGTTACTCGGTTGAAGGAAAACTGTTTTTT. The rearrangement links TRBV6-5 to TRBJ1-4; D ambiguous. The germline CDR1 and CDR2 sequences are MNHEY and SVGAGI. The CDR3 runs 13 residues. V was pared by 0 bases and J by 10 bases, with 9 bases between.

This clonotype was picked up many times. The chain carries TRBV4-1 and TRBJ2-5; possible D gene TRBD1, 5 bases. The end of the DNA aligns better with TRBJ2-7, so the J call may be wrong. CDR3 length: 14 amino acids. CDR1 MGHRA and CDR2 YSYEKL come from the germline V gene. The CDR3, as DNA: TGCGCCAGCAGCCAAGATCTGGGGCCCTACGAGCAGTACTTC. Protein: CASSQDLGPYEQYF.

V gene TRBV28 combines with J gene TRBJ2-5; D gene ambiguous. The CDR3 covers 16 residues. V shed 2 bases and J shed 2 bases, with 15 bases lying between them. Per the germline V gene, CDR1 is MDHEN and CDR2 is SYDVKM. DNA of the CDR3: TGTGCCAGCAGTTTAAGTCATACGGCTAATCAAGAGACCCAGTACTTC. Amino acid sequence: CASSLSHTANQETQYF.

The CDR3 DNA follows: TGTGCCAGCAGTTTCAGGGGGGACTATTCACCCCTCCACTTT. It encodes CASSFRGDYSPLHF. The chain employs TRBV12-3 or TRBV12-4 and TRBJ1-6; TRBD1 matches 7 bases. With 3 bases clipped from V and 8 bases from J, the junction kept 4 bases outside the gene matches. The length of the CDR3 is 14 residues.

The chain has TRBV7-3 and TRBJ2-1, with TRBD2 matching over 10 bases. There are 16 residues in the CDR3. Trimming cost V 5 bases and J 2 bases; bases outside gene matches: 6. From germline, CDR1 is SGHTA and CDR2 FQGTGA. The CDR3 loop is CASSTYSGGPYNEQFF. DNA for the CDR3: TGTGCCAGCAGCACTTATAGCGGGGGGCCCTACAATGAGCAGTTCTTC.

V and J are TRBV7-9 and TRBJ1-2; no definite D call. This CDR3 spans 16 amino acids. The V gene lost 1 base and the J gene lost 0 bases, with 12 bases spanning the gap. The germline V gene has CDR1 SEHNR and CDR2 FQNEAQ (reference sequence). CDR3 sequence reads: CASSLVLRQSNYGYTF. The CDR3 DNA is TGTGCCAGCAGCTTAGTGTTGCGCCAGTCTAACTATGGCTACACCTTC.

The chain uses TRBV7-2 and TRBJ2-3; D uncertain. The V end lost 5 bases, the J end lost 4 bases, and 10 bases lay between the germline ends. The CDR3 extends over 13 amino acids. CDR1 and CDR2 from the germline V gene are SGHTA and FQGNSA. CDR3 in DNA: TGTGCCAGCAGCGCTAAGAAGGCAGATACGCAGTATTTT. Its protein product is CASSAKKADTQYF.

There are a few counts of this clonotype. The chain joins TRBV6-5 to TRBJ2-5; 10 bases agree with TRBD1. Germline V gene data show CDR1 as MNHEY and CDR2 as SVGAGI. The CDR3 consists of 15 residues. The J segment lost 2 bases and the V segment lost 6 bases, leaving 6 bases of the junction unmatched. As DNA, the CDR3 is TGTGCCAGCAGCTACGGGACAGGGGAACAAGAGACCCAGTACTTC. It yields the protein CASSYGTGEQETQYF.

This clonotype was seen a few times. V and J are TRBV7-3 and TRBJ2-5, with D tentatively TRBD1 (6 bases). The J call may be in error: the DNA end matches TRBJ2-1 better. CDR3 length: 15 residues. Per the germline V gene, CDR1 is SGHTA and CDR2 is FQGTGA. In DNA form, the CDR3 reads TGTGCCAGCAGCTCCTCTAGAACACAGGGCAATGAGCAGTTCTTC. Translation: CASSSSRTQGNEQFF.

This clonotype has a handful of counts. The chain couples TRBV12-3 or TRBV12-4 to TRBJ1-2; a possible D gene is TRBD1 (6 bases). The CDR3 is 16 amino acids. V was cut by 2 bases and J by 4 bases, with 17 bases left in between. CDR3 bases: TGTGCCAGCAGTTTAACCGTTTGGGGGGGGGCCTATGGCTACACCTTC. It translates to CASSLTVWGGAYGYTF.

The V and J genes are TRBV7-2 and TRBJ1-4, with D unresolved. The CDR3 totals 15 residues. Trimming left V 4 bases short and J 0 bases short, with 9 bases between. Per the germline V gene, CDR1 is SGHTA and CDR2 is FQGNSA. CDR3 bases: TGTGCCAGCAGCTATGACCACTCAACTAATGAAAAACTGTTTTTT. Amino acid sequence: CASSYDHSTNEKLFF. Combining the CDR3 with reference TRBV7-2 and TRBJ1-4 gives the whole variable domain GAGVSQSPSNKVTEKGKDVELRCDPISGHTALYWYRQSLGQGLEFLIYFQGNSAPDKSGLPSDRFSAERTGGSVSTLTIQRTQQEDSAVYLCASSYDHSTNEKLFFGSGTQLSVL.

This clonotype was detected a few times. V is TRBV5-5 and J is TRBJ1-2, with 8 bases aligning to TRBD1. CDR1 is SGHKS, CDR2 YYEKEE, per germline (reference sequence). Losses at the gene ends were 3 bases for V and 4 bases for J; bases not matched to a gene: 8. This CDR3 comprises 15 residues. The CDR3 loop reads CASSSPGQVIYGYTF. In DNA form, the CDR3 reads TGTGCCAGCAGCTCGCCGGGACAGGTGATCTATGGCTACACCTTC.

This clonotype came up many times. The J gene is TRBJ2-3, the V gene TRBV15; D may match TRBD1 or TRBD2 (5 bases each). The CDR3 spans 13 residues. From germline, CDR1 is LNHNV and CDR2 YYDKDF (reference sequence). The V gene lost 1 base and the J gene lost 6 bases, with 8 bases spanning the gap. DNA for the CDR3: TGTGCCACCAGCAGAGCTTGGGGGGATACGCAGTATTTT. Translation: CATSRAWGDTQYF.

Many counts were recorded for this clonotype. This rearrangement joins TRBV7-3 to TRBJ2-1, with D unclear. There are 15 residues in the CDR3. Germline V gene data show CDR1 as SGHTA and CDR2 as FQGTGA. Trimming shortened V by 5 bases and J by 0 bases, and 11 bases separated the two germline ends. Here the CDR3 DNA reads TGTGCCAGCAGCCCCCAAGTTAGCTCCTACAATGAGCAGTTCTTC. This codes for CASSPQVSSYNEQFF.

This rearrangement joins TRBV18 to TRBJ1-6, with no clear D. The CDR3 is 13 amino acids. V gave up 5 bases and J gave up 8 bases, with 10 bases separating them. Germline-derived CDR1 and CDR2 are KGHSH and LQKENI. The CDR3 loop reads CASSSRADSPLHF. The CDR3, as DNA: TGTGCCAGCTCATCCCGGGCGGATTCACCCCTCCACTTT.

This clonotype was detected a few times. The V and J genes are TRBV7-2 and TRBJ2-7; D is unclear. Trimming stripped 5 bases from V and 11 bases from J, with 19 bases between. Germline values: CDR1 SGHTA, CDR2 FQGNSA. CDR3 length: 13 amino acids. This chain's CDR3 is CASSAPSRLREYF. The DNA of the CDR3 is TGTGCCAGCAGCGCACCCTCGAGGCTCCGGGAGTACTTC.

This clonotype was detected a few times. The DNA for the CDR3 is TGTGCCAGCAGTTTGGCCCGCGGGAGCCTTTATGGCTACACCTTC. Its protein product is CASSLARGSLYGYTF. The genes are TRBV12-3 or TRBV12-4 and TRBJ1-2; D gene uncertain. The CDR3 contains 15 residues. The V end was cut by 3 bases, the J end by 5 bases, with 16 bases between.

The chain uses TRBV12-3 or TRBV12-4 and TRBJ2-2, with D unclear. V was pared by 2 bases and J by 5 bases, with 12 bases between. The CDR3 has 15 residues. CDR3 sequence (DNA): TGTGCCAGCAGTTTAATCGGTTTTGGGACCGGGGAGCTGTTTTTT. Protein sequence: CASSLIGFGTGELFF.

The CDR3 DNA reads as TGCAGTGCCCCCCGGGGTTTATCCAATGAGCAGTTCTTC. Translation gives CSAPRGLSNEQFF. The V call is TRBV20-1, the J call TRBJ2-5, with D perhaps TRBD2 (5 bases). The end of the DNA fits TRBJ2-1 better, so the J call may be wrong. This CDR3 is 13 amino acids long. Looked up from germline, CDR1 is DFQATT and CDR2 is SNEGSKA (reference sequence).

Notes on this clonotype: Sequence at one end of the junction differs from germline and may be a read error. The rearrangement links TRBV5-5 to TRBJ1-5; TRBD1 might be the D (5 bases). Germline V CDR1 and CDR2: SGHKS, YYEKEE (reference sequence). This CDR3 region has 13 residues. Here the CDR3 reads CASSLELDFVGGF. CDR3 in DNA: TGTGCCAGCAGCTTGGAGCTAGATTTTGTGGGGGGGTTT. Drawing the rest from reference TRBV5-5 and TRBJ1-5, the complete variable domain is DAGVTQSPTHLIKTRGQQVTLRCSPISGHKSVSWYQQVLGQGPQFIFQYYEKEERGRGNFPDRFSARQFPNYSSELNVNALLLGDSALYLCASSLELDFVGGFGDGTRLSIL.

The chain recombines TRBV4-3 with TRBJ2-5; TRBD2 might be the D (5 bases). CDR1 is LGHNA, CDR2 YSLEER, per germline. CDR3 length: 15 residues. Trimming took 1 base from V and 1 from J, leaving 10 bases between them. The CDR3 loop reads CASSQGQAAQETQYF. DNA of the CDR3: TGCGCCAGCAGCCAAGGTCAAGCGGCCCAAGAGACCCAGTACTTC.

The chain is built from TRBV6-2 or TRBV6-3 and TRBJ2-5, with D perhaps being TRBD1 or TRBD2 (5 bases each). CDR3 length: 16 residues. Deletions cut 2 bases from V and 1 base from J, with 14 bases between. Germline V gene lookup returns CDR1 MNHEY and CDR2 SVGEGT. The CDR3 spells CASSYAGTPSQETQYF. In DNA form, the CDR3 reads TGTGCCAGCAGTTACGCCGGGACCCCGTCCCAAGAGACCCAGTACTTC.

The rearrangement uses TRBV28 and TRBJ2-5; 7 bases map to TRBD2. This CDR3 has 16 amino acids. Germline loops: CDR1 MDHEN, CDR2 SYDVKM. With 4 bases clipped from V and 5 bases from J, the junction kept 13 bases outside the gene matches. CDR3 region: CASSSLRLAETETQYF. As DNA, the CDR3 is TGTGCCAGCAGTTCTTTGAGGCTAGCGGAGACGGAGACCCAGTACTTC.